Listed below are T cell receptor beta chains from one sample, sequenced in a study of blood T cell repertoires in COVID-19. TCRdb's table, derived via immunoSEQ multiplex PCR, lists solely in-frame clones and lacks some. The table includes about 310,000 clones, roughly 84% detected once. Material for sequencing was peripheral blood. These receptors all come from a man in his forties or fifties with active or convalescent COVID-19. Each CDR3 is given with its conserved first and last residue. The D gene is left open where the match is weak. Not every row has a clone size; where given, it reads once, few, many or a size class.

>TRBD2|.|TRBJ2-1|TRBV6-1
TGTGCCAGCAGTGGGACTAGCGGGAGGTCCTACAATGAGCAGTTCTTC
CASSGTSGRSYNEQFF
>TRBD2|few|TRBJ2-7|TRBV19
TGTGCCAGTAGGCCGGCTAGCGGGAGCTACGAGCAGTACTTC
CASRPASGSYEQYF
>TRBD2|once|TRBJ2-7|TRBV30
TGTGCCTGGAGTGTATCTTTAGCGGGGACCTACGAGCAGTACTTC
CAWSVSLAGTYEQYF
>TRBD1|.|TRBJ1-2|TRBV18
TGTGCCAGCTCCCAAGGACAGGGAACCGGGGGCTACACCTTC
CASSQGQGTGGYTF
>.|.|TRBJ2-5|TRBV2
TGTGCCAGCAGTGAATATCGGCCTAGCAGATACCAAGAGACCCAGTACTTC
CASSEYRPSRYQETQYF
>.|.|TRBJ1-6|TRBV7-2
TGTGCCAGCAGCCCCCGTCAGGGTGGGAATTCACCCCTCCACTTT
CASSPRQGGNSPLHF
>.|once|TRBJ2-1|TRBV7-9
TGTGCCAGCAGAAGCGCCAACAATGAGCAGTTCTTC
CASRSANNEQFF
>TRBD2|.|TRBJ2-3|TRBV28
TGTGCCAGCAGTCATCGGACTAGCGGGAGCACAGATACGCAGTATTTT
CASSHRTSGSTDTQYF
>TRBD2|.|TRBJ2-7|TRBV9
TGTGCCAGCAGCCCCGGGACTAGCGGGAGTGTCAAGCAGTACTTC
CASSPGTSGSVKQYF
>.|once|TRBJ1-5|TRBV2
TGTGCCAGCAGTGACAGGGTTGCAAGCAATCAGCCCCAGCATTTT
CASSDRVASNQPQHF
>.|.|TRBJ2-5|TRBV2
TGTGCCAGCAGAAAACATGGGACTCAGCAAGAGACCCAGTACTTC
CASRKHGTQQETQYF
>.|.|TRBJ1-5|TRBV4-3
TGCGCCAGCAGCCAGCACCTCACCACAGGCGCCAATCAGTGGCCCCAGCATTTT
CASSQHLTTGANQWPQHF
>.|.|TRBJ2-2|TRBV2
TGTGCCAGCAATATCCAGGAAGCGGGCACCGGGGAGCTGTTTTTT
CASNIQEAGTGELFF
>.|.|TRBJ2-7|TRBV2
TGTGCCAGCAGTGAAAGAGACAGGAGCTACGAGCAGTACTTC
CASSERDRSYEQYF
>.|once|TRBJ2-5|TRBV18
TGTGCCAGCTCACCACCAAACACACAAGAGACCCAGTACTTC
CASSPPNTQETQYF
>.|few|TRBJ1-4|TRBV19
TGTGCCAGTAGTCGATCAGCGACCCACGATGAAAAACTGTTTTTT
CASSRSATHDEKLFF
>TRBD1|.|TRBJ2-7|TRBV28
TGTGCCAGCAGTTCAGGACAGGGCCCCTACGAGCAGTACTTC
CASSSGQGPYEQYF
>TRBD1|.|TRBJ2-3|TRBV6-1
TGTGCCAGCAGTGAAGACAGGGGGCTTGATACGCAGTATTTT
CASSEDRGLDTQYF
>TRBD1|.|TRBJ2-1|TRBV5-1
TGCGCCAGCAGCTCCTCCGGGACAGGGTACAATGAGCAGTTCTTC
CASSSSGTGYNEQFF
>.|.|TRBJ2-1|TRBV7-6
TGTGCCAGCAGTCAAGGACAGTACAATGAGCAGTTCTTC
CASSQGQYNEQFF